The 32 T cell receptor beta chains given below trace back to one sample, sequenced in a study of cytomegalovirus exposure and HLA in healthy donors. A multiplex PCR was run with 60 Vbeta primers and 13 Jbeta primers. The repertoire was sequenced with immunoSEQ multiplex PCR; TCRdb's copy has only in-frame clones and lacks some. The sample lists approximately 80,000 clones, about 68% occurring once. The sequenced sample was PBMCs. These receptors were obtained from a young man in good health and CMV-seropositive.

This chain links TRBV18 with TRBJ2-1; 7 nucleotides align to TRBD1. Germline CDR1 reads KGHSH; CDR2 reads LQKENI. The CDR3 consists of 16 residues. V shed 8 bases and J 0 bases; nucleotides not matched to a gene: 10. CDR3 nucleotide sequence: TGTGCCAGCGGACAGGACAGGACAGGCTCCTACAATGAGCAGTTCTTC. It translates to CASGQDRTGSYNEQFF.

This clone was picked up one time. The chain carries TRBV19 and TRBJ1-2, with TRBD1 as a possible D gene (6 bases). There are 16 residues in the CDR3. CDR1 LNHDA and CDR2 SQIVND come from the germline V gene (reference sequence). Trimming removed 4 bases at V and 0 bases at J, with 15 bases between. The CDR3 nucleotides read TGTGCCAGTAGTAACCCTCCAGGGGCCTCTAACTATGGCTACACCTTC. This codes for CASSNPPGASNYGYTF.

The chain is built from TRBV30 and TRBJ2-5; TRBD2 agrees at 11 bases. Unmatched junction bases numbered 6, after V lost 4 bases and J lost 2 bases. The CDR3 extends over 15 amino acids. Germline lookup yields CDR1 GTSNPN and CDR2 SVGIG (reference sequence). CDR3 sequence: CAWTPGLAAQETQYF. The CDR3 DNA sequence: TGTGCCTGGACTCCGGGACTAGCGGCTCAAGAGACCCAGTACTTC.

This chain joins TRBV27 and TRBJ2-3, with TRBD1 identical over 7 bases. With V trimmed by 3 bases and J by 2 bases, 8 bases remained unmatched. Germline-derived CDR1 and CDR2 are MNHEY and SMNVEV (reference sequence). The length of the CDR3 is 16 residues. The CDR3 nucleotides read TGTGCCAGCAGTTTTATCGGGGACAGAAACACAGATACGCAGTATTTT. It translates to CASSFIGDRNTDTQYF.

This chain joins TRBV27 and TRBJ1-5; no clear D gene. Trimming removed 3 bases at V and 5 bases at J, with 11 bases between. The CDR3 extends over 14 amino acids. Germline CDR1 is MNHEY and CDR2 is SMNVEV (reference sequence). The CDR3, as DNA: TGTGCCAGCAGTTTCTCCGGTGTAGATCAGCCCCAGCATTTT. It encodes CASSFSGVDQPQHF.

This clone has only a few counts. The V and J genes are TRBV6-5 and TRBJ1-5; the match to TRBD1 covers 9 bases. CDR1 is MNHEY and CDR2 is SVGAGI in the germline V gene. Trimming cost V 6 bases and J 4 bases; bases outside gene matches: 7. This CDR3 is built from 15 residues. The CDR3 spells CASRLTGGANQPQHF. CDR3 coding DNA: TGTGCCAGCAGGCTAACAGGGGGCGCGAATCAGCCCCAGCATTTT.

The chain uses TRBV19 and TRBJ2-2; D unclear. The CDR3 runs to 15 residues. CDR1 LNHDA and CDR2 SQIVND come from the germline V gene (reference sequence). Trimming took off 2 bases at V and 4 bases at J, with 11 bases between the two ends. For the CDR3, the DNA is TGTGCCAGTAGTATATCTGGCGGTCGCACCGGGGAGCTGTTTTTT. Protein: CASSISGGRTGELFF.

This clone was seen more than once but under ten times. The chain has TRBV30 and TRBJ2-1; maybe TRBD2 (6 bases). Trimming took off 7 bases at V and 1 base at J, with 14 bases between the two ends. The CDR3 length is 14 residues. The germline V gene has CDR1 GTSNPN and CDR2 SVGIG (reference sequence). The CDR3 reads CASGGDLSYNEQFF. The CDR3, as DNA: TGTGCCTCCGGAGGGGACCTTTCCTACAATGAGCAGTTCTTC.

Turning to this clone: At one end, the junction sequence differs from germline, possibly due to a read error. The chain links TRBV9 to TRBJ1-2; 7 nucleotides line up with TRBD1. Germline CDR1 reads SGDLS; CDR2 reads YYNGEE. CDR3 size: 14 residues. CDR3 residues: CASSTGASNYGYPF. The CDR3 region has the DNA TGTGCCAGCAGCACAGGGGCTTCTAACTATGGCTACCCCTTC.

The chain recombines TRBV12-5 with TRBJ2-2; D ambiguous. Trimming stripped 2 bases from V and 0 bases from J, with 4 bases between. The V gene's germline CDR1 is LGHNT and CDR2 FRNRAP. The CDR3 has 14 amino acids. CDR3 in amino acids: CASGLPANTGELFF. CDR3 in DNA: TGTGCTAGTGGTTTGCCAGCGAACACCGGGGAGCTGTTTTTT.

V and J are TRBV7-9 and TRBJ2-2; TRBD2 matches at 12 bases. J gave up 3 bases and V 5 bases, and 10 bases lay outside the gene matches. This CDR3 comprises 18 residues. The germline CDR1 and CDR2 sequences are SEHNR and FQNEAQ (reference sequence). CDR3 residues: CASSPSGTSGFYTGELFF. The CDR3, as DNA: TGTGCCAGCAGCCCCTCTGGGACTAGCGGGTTCTACACCGGGGAGCTGTTTTTT. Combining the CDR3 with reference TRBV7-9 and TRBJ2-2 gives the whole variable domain DTGVSQNPRHKITKRGQNVTFRCDPISEHNRLYWYRQTLGQGPEFLTYFQNEAQLEKSRLLSDRFSAERPKGSFSTLEIQRTEQGDSAMYLCASSPSGTSGFYTGELFFGEGSRLTVL.

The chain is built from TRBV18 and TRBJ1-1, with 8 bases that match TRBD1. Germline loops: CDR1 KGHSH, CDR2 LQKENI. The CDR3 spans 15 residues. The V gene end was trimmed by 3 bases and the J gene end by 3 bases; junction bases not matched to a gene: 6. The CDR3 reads CASSPMTGADTEAFF. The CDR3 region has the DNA TGTGCCAGCTCACCTATGACAGGGGCGGACACTGAAGCTTTCTTT.

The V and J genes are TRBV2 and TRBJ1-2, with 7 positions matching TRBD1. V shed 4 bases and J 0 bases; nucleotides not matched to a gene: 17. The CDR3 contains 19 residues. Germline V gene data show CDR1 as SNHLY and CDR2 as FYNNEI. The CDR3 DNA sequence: TGTGCCAGCAGTGGACCGGGACAGTGGGCTTTGAGAGCTAACTATGGCTACACCTTC. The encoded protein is CASSGPGQWALRANYGYTF.

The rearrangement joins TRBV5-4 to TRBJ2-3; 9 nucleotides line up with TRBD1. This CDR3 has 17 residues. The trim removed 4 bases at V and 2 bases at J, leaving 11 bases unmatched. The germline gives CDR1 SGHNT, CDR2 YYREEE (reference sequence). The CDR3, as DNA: TGTGCCAGCAGCGGGAGGACAGGGGTGGGACTCACAGATACGCAGTATTTT. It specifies CASSGRTGVGLTDTQYF.

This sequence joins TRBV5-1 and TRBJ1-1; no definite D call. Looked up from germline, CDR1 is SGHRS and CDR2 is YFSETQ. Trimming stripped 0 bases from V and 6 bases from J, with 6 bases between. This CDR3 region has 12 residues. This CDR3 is CASSLGGPEAFF. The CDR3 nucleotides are TGCGCCAGCAGCTTGGGAGGCCCTGAAGCTTTCTTT.

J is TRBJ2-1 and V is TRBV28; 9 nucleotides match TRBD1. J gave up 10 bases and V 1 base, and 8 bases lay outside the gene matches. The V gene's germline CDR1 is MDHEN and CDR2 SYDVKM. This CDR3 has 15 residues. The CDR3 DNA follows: TGTGCCAGCAGTTTATCCGGACAGGGGAGTAGGGAGCAGTTCTTC. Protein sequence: CASSLSGQGSREQFF.

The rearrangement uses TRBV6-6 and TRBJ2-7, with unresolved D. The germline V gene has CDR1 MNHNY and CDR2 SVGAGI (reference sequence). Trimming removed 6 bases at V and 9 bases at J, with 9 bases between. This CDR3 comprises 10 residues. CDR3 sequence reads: CASSILGQYF. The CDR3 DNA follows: TGTGCCAGCAGCATTCTAGGGCAGTACTTC.

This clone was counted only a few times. The CDR3 region has the DNA TGTGCCAGCAGCGCGCGGGGGGCACTCACAGATACGCAGTATTTT. The encoded protein is CASSARGALTDTQYF. The V call is TRBV13, the J call TRBJ2-3, with TRBD2 matching over 8 bases. The CDR3 length is 15 residues. V was clipped by 5 bases and J by 2 bases; unmatched bases: 6. Per germline, CDR1 PRHDT and CDR2 FYEKMQ (reference sequence).

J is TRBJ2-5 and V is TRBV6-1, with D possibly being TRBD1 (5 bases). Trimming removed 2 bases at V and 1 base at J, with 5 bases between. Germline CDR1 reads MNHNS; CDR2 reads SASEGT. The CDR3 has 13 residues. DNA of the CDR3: TGTGCCAGCAGTGAACAGGGCCAAGAGACCCAGTACTTC. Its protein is CASSEQGQETQYF.

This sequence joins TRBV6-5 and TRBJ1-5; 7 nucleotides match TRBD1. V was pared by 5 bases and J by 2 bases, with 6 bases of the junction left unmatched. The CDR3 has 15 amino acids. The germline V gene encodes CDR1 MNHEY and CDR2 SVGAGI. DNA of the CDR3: TGTGCCAGCAGTAGGACAGGAGTGGGCAATCAGCCCCAGCATTTT. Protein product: CASSRTGVGNQPQHF.

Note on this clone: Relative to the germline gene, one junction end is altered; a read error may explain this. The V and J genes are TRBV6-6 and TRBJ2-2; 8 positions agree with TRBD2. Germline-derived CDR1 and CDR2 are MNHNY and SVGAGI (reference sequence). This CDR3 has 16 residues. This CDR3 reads CASSPHGGRNAGELFF. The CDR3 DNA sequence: TGTGCCAGCAGCCCCCACGGCGGGAGGAACGCCGGGGAGCTGTTTTTT.

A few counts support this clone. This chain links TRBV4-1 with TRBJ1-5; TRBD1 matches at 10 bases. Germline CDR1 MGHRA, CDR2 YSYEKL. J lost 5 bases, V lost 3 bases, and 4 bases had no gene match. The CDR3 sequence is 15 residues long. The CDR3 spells CASSHDGQGDQPQHF. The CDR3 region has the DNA TGCGCCAGCAGCCATGACGGACAGGGGGATCAGCCCCAGCATTTT.

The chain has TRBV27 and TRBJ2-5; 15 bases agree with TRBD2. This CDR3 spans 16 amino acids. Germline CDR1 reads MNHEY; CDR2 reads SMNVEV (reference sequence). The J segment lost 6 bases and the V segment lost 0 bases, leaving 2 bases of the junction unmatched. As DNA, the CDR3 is TGTGCCAGCAGTTTATCGGGACTAGCGGGAGGAAAGACCCAGTACTTC. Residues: CASSLSGLAGGKTQYF.

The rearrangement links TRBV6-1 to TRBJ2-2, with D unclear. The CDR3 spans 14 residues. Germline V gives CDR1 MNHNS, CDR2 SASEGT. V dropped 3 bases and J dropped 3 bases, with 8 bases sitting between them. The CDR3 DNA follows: TGTGCCAGCAGTGAGATTCTAGACACCGGGGAGCTGTTTTTT. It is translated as CASSEILDTGELFF.

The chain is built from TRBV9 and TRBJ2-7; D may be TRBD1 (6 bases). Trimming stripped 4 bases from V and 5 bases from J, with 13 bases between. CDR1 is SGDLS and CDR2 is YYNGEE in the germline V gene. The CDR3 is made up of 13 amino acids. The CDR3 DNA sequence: TGTGCCAGCAGCTCCGACAGGTTAGACGAGCAGTACTTC. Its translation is CASSSDRLDEQYF.

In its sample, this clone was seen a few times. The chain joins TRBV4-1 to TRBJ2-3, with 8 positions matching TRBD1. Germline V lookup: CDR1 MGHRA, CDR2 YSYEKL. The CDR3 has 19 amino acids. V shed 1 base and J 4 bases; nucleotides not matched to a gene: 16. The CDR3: CASSQVPTSGQGPADTQYF. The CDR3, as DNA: TGCGCCAGCAGCCAAGTCCCGACATCCGGACAGGGTCCGGCAGATACGCAGTATTTT.

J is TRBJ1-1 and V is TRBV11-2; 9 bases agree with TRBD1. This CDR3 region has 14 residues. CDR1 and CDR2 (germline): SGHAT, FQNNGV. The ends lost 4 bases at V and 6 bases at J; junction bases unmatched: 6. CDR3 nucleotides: TGTGCCAGCAGCTCCCGGGACAGGGTGCCTGAAGCTTTCTTT. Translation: CASSSRDRVPEAFF.

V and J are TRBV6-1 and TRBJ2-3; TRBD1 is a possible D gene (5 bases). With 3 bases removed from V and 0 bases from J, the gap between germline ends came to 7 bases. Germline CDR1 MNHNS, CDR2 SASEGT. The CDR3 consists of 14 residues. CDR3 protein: CASSETASTDTQYF. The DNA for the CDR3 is TGTGCCAGCAGTGAGACAGCGAGCACAGATACGCAGTATTTT.

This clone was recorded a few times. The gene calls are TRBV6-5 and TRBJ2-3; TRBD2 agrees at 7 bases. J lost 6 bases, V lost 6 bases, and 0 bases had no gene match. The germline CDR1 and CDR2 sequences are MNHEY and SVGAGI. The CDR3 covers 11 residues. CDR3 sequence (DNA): TGTGCCAGCAGGCGGGGGGATACGCAGTATTTT. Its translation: CASRRGDTQYF.

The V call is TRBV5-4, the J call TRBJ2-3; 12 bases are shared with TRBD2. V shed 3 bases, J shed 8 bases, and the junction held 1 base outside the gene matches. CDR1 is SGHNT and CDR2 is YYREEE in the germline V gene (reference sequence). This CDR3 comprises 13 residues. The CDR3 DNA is TGTGCCAGCAGCTGGGGACTAGCGGGTACGCAGTATTTT. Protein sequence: CASSWGLAGTQYF. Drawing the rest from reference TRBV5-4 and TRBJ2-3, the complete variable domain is ETGVTQSPTHLIKTRGQQVTLRCSSQSGHNTVSWYQQALGQGPQFIFQYYREEENGRGNFPPRFSGLQFPNYSSELNVNALELDDSALYLCASSWGLAGTQYFGPGTRLTVL.

CDR3 in amino acids: CASSLGDRGLYGYTF. The CDR3 DNA reads TGTGCCAGCAGCTTGGGGGACAGGGGGCTGTATGGCTACACCTTC. The gene calls are TRBV5-6 and TRBJ1-2; 12 bases are shared with TRBD1. The ends lost 0 bases at V and 5 bases at J; junction bases unmatched: 2. The CDR3 totals 15 residues. Per the germline V gene, CDR1 is SGHDT and CDR2 is YYEEEE.

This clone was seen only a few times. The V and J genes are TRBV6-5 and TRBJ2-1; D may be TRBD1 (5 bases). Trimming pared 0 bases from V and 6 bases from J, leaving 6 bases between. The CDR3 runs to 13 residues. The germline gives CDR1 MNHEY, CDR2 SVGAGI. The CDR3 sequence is CASSYSGVNEQFF. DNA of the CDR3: TGTGCCAGCAGTTACTCAGGGGTCAATGAGCAGTTCTTC.